This T cell receptor beta chain appears in the sequencing data of a study of cytomegalovirus exposure and HLA in healthy donors. This clone was picked up many times. CDR1 and CDR2 from the germline V gene are SNHLY and FYNNEI. Trimming left V 4 bases short and J 10 bases short, with 23 bases between. The CDR3 is 17 amino acids. Sequencing was performed with immunoSEQ multiplex PCR; in TCRdb, only in-frame clones are kept and a portion is missing. The sample holds roughly 150,000 clones; roughly nine tenths are singletons and the top ten take about 5.8%. The sample was PBMCs. The receptor comes from a woman between 25 and 40 years old in good health and CMV-seronegative. This chain links TRBV2 with TRBJ1-6; possibly TRBD1 for D (5 bases). CDR3 bases: TGTGCCAGCAGTGTGACGATACAGGACGCGGGTAGCTCACCCCTCCACTTT. This codes for CASSVTIQDAGSSPLHF.